Below, 23 T cell receptor beta chains from the same sample are listed, as sequenced in a study of blood T cells in healthy people across ages. A sample-barcoded 5' primer and a J-beta primer mix were used in a second PCR of roughly 7 to 11 cycles. TCRdb re-called the 5' RACE reads through MiXCR, storing one row per CDR3 protein. The sample holds about 830,000 distinct CDR3 sequences; 55% to 65% are singletons and the top ten take roughly a quarter. The sample taken for sequencing was blood. These receptors came from a man aged 25 to 40 in good health.

Only a few counts were recorded for this clonotype. The chain carries TRBV7-2 and TRBJ2-3, with 10 nucleotides matching TRBD2. V gave up 2 bases and J gave up 11 bases; unmatched junction bases: 10. Germline assignment: CDR1 SGHTA and CDR2 FQGNSA. The CDR3 sequence is 15 residues long. CDR3 protein: CASSLMGLAKQEQYF. The CDR3 nucleotides read TGTGCCAGCAGCTTAATGGGACTAGCGAAGCAAGAGCAGTATTTT.

The chain recombines TRBV19 with TRBJ2-3; the D gene is possibly TRBD2 (7 bases). The CDR3 runs 15 residues. Deletions cut 7 bases from V and 4 bases from J, with 18 bases between. Germline V gives CDR1 LNHDA, CDR2 SQIVND (reference sequence). CDR3 coding DNA: TGTGCCAGTACCCCAGGGGAGGGTTTGCCAGATACGCAGTATTTT. The encoded protein is CASTPGEGLPDTQYF.

The chain employs TRBV6-2 or TRBV6-3 and TRBJ2-3; a weak D match, TRBD1 (5 bases). The CDR3 is made up of 16 amino acids. Germline V gene sequence: CDR1 MNHEY, CDR2 SVGEGT. V lost 2 bases, J lost 0 bases, and 12 bases lay in between. CDR3 DNA: TGTGCCAGCAGTTACGGCCCGACAGAAAGCACAGATACGCAGTATTTT. As protein: CASSYGPTESTDTQYF.

The chain combines TRBV7-9 with TRBJ1-6; TRBD1 might be the D (6 bases). V dropped 1 base and J dropped 8 bases, with 12 bases sitting between them. This CDR3 has 15 residues. CDR1 is SEHNR, CDR2 FQNEAQ, per germline (reference sequence). CDR3 nucleotide sequence: TGTGCCAGCAGCTTAGGGACAGTCAGAGATTCACCCCTCCACTTT. Amino acid sequence: CASSLGTVRDSPLHF.

This chain links TRBV12-3 or TRBV12-4 with TRBJ2-1, with D perhaps TRBD1 (5 bases). Trimming took off 7 bases at V and 0 bases at J, with 10 bases between the two ends. CDR3 length: 14 residues. The CDR3 DNA reads TGTGCCAGCAAATGGGGCAGCTCCTACAATGAGCAGTTCTTC. Its translation is CASKWGSSYNEQFF.

This clonotype was picked up a small number of times. V gene TRBV29-1 combines with J gene TRBJ2-7; D not resolved. V gave up 2 bases and J gave up 1 base, with 15 bases separating them. Germline V gene lookup returns CDR1 SQVTM and CDR2 ANQGSEA. The CDR3 is 15 residues long. CDR3 loop: CSVESGRQASYEQYF. The CDR3 DNA sequence: TGCAGCGTTGAAAGTGGGCGGCAGGCGTCCTACGAGCAGTACTTC.

The V call is TRBV7-6, the J call TRBJ2-7; maybe TRBD1 (8 bases). Trimming stripped 2 bases from V and 2 bases from J, with 16 bases between. The CDR3 sequence is 16 residues long. Germline V gives CDR1 SGHVS, CDR2 FNYEAQ. For the CDR3, the DNA is TGTGCCAGCAGCTTAAGGGGGGGGACAGGACCCTACGAGCAGTACTTC. Translating it yields CASSLRGGTGPYEQYF.

The chain uses TRBV24-1 and TRBJ2-3; D is possibly TRBD1 (6 bases). Germline V CDR1 and CDR2: KGHDR, SFDVKD. Between the trimmed V and J ends, which lost 10 bases and 1 base, there was a span of 8 bases. This CDR3 spans 12 amino acids. The CDR3 loop is CATEGGTDTQYF. The CDR3 region has the DNA TGTGCCACAGAGGGGGGCACAGATACGCAGTATTTT.

This clonotype was observed a single time. V gene TRBV4-2 combines with J gene TRBJ2-7, with 11 nucleotides matching TRBD2. The J call is uncertain, as TRBJ2-5 better fits the DNA end. The CDR3 runs 16 residues. CDR1 is LGHNA and CDR2 is YNFKEQ in the germline V gene. The CDR3 loop reads CASSQDLAGGHGTQYF. CDR3 DNA sequence: TGTGCCAGCAGCCAAGACCTAGCGGGGGGCCATGGGACCCAGTACTTC.

Regarding this clonotype: At one end the junction does not follow the germline gene, possibly because of a read error. This chain links TRBV9 with TRBJ2-7; 7 positions match TRBD1. CDR1 is SGDLS and CDR2 is YYNGEE in the germline V gene. The CDR3 runs 14 residues. DNA for the CDR3: TGTGTCAGCAGCGGCGGACAGGCCTCCTACGAGCAGTACTTC. This encodes CVSSGGQASYEQYF. Complete variable domain (other parts from reference TRBV9 and TRBJ2-7): DSGVTQTPKHLITATGQRVTLRCSPRSGDLSVYWYQQSLDQGLQFLIQYYNGEERAKGNILERFSAQQFPDLHSELNLSSLELGDSALYFCVSSGGQASYEQYFGPGTRLTVT.

This rearrangement joins TRBV6-5 to TRBJ2-6; D call uncertain. CDR3 length equals 15 residues. Germline CDR1 MNHEY, CDR2 SVGAGI. Trimming shortened V by 4 bases and J by 0 bases, and 7 bases separated the two germline ends. The chain's CDR3 is CASSWTDSGANVLTF. The CDR3 DNA reads as TGTGCCAGCAGTTGGACGGACTCTGGGGCCAACGTCCTGACTTTC.

The chain joins TRBV7-2 to TRBJ2-3; the D gene could be TRBD1 or TRBD2 (5 bases each). Germline V gene sequence: CDR1 SGHTA, CDR2 FQGNSA. The CDR3 length is 13 residues. The V and J ends lost 3 bases and 10 bases respectively, with 14 bases between them. The CDR3 loop reads CASSLDFSRAQYF. The DNA for the CDR3 is TGTGCCAGCAGCTTGGACTTCTCCAGGGCGCAGTATTTT.

The CDR3 DNA sequence: TGTGCCAGCAGTGGAGTCCGGGACTATGGCTACACCTTC. Its translation: CASSGVRDYGYTF. The chain recombines TRBV2 with TRBJ1-2; D is ambiguous. Per the germline V gene, CDR1 is SNHLY and CDR2 is FYNNEI. The CDR3 contains 13 residues. The V gene lost 4 bases and the J gene lost 3 bases, with 9 bases spanning the gap.

This rearrangement joins TRBV7-8 to TRBJ2-1; D is uncertain. CDR3 length: 14 amino acids. CDR1 and CDR2 from the germline V gene are SGHVS and FQNEAQ. The ends were cut back, 0 bases at V and 10 bases at J, with 13 bases in the middle. The CDR3 DNA reads TGTGCCAGCAGCTTAGCGCCTCGGATGGGCGAGCAGTTCTTC. Its translation: CASSLAPRMGEQFF. Drawing the rest from reference TRBV7-8 and TRBJ2-1, the complete variable domain is GAGVSQSPRYKVAKRGQDVALRCDPISGHVSLFWYQQALGQGPEFLTYFQNEAQLDKSGLPSDRFFAERPEGSVSTLKIQRTQQEDSAVYLCASSLAPRMGEQFFGPGTRLTVL.

The genes are TRBV4-2 and TRBJ1-4; D is possibly TRBD1 (5 bases). The germline V and J ends were trimmed by 4 bases and 4 bases, with 16 bases remaining between them. The germline V gene encodes CDR1 LGHNA and CDR2 YNFKEQ. CDR3 length: 16 amino acids. The CDR3 nucleotides are TGTGCCAGCAGCCGAAGCGTCGCCAGGGATAATGAAAAACTGTTTTTT. The encoded protein is CASSRSVARDNEKLFF.

The chain couples TRBV6-5 to TRBJ2-1, with 9 nucleotides matching TRBD2. The germline V gene encodes CDR1 MNHEY and CDR2 SVGAGI. CDR3 length: 14 residues. V was pared by 3 bases and J by 14 bases, with 11 bases of the junction left unmatched. CDR3 in amino acids: CASSYSGGYQSEFF. The CDR3 DNA reads as TGTGCCAGCAGTTATAGCGGGGGATACCAGTCGGAGTTCTTC.

The chain joins TRBV6-2 or TRBV6-3 to TRBJ2-1; maybe TRBD2 (6 bases). Per the germline V gene, CDR1 is MNHEY and CDR2 is SVGEGT. CDR3 size: 12 residues. The germline V and J ends were trimmed by 8 bases and 4 bases, with 9 bases remaining between them. CDR3 sequence reads: CASYSGYNEQFF. Here the CDR3 DNA reads TGTGCCAGCTATAGCGGATACAATGAGCAGTTCTTC.

This chain links TRBV27 with TRBJ2-7; tentative D call: TRBD2 (5 bases). The better agreement between TRBJ2-5 and the DNA end casts doubt on the J call. This CDR3 region has 15 residues. Germline V gives CDR1 MNHEY, CDR2 SMNVEV (reference sequence). The DNA of the CDR3 is TGTGCCAGCAGTTTATCGCGGGTTCTACAAGAGACCCAGTACTTC. This translates into CASSLSRVLQETQYF.

In its sample, this clonotype was seen a few times. V usage is TRBV7-9 and J usage is TRBJ1-1; D is undetermined. The CDR3 covers 13 residues. Trimming cost V 5 bases and J 0 bases, with 7 bases left between them. Germline CDR1 SEHNR, CDR2 FQNEAQ (reference sequence). The CDR3 reads CASSPPLNTEAFF. The CDR3 DNA reads TGTGCCAGCAGCCCGCCGTTGAACACTGAAGCTTTCTTT.

The chain carries TRBV3-1 and TRBJ1-5; 8 bases map to TRBD1. V lost 3 bases to trimming and J lost 3 bases; unmatched junction nucleotides: 10. CDR3 length equals 17 residues. Germline CDR1 LGHDT, CDR2 YNNKEL (reference sequence). The CDR3 loop is CASSQGWTGSNNQPQHF. CDR3 bases: TGTGCCAGCAGCCAGGGTTGGACAGGGTCTAACAATCAGCCCCAGCATTTT.

The chain employs TRBV5-1 and TRBJ2-2; D uncertain. In germline, CDR1 is SGHRS, CDR2 YFSETQ. The CDR3 is 14 residues long. V was pared by 6 bases and J by 0 bases, with 9 bases between. CDR3 nucleotides: TGCGCCAGCACAGATAAGTCGAACACCGGGGAGCTGTTTTTT. Its translation is CASTDKSNTGELFF. Based on the CDR3 plus reference TRBV5-1 and TRBJ2-2, the full variable domain is KAGVTQTPRYLIKTRGQQVTLSCSPISGHRSVSWYQQTPGQGLQFLFEYFSETQRNKGNFPGRFSGRQFSNSRSEMNVSTLELGDSALYLCASTDKSNTGELFFGEGSRLTVL.

About this clonotype: One end of the junction does not line up with germline, which may come from a read error. The V call is TRBV2, the J call TRBJ1-4, with unresolved D. The CDR3 runs to 15 residues. Germline CDR1 is SNHLY and CDR2 is FYNNEI. The CDR3 region is CASSAKETSNEKLFF. The CDR3 DNA follows: TGCGCCAGCAGTGCCAAGGAGACCTCGAATGAAAAACTGTTTTTT.

This clonotype showed up just once. A much larger clonotype is one base distant, so this may be a read error. This chain links TRBV4-3 with TRBJ2-1; 8 positions match TRBD1. Germline lookup yields CDR1 LGHNA and CDR2 YSLEER. The CDR3 loop spans 13 amino acids. The J segment lost 11 bases and the V segment lost 4 bases, leaving 7 bases of the junction unmatched. For the CDR3, the DNA is TGCGCCAGCAGCCGCGGACAGGGAGATAAGCAGTTCTTC. Translated, it gives CASSRGQGDKQFF.